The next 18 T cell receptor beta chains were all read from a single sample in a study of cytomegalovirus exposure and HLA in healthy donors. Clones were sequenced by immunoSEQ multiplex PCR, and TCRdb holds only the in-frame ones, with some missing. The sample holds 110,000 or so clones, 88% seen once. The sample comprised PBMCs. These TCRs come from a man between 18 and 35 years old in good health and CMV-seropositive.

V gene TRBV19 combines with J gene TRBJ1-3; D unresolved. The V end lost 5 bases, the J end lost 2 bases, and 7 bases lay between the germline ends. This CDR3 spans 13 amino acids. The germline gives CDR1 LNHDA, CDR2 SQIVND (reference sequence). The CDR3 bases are TGTGCCAGTAGTGCCGGTCCTGGAAACACCATATATTTT. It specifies CASSAGPGNTIYF.

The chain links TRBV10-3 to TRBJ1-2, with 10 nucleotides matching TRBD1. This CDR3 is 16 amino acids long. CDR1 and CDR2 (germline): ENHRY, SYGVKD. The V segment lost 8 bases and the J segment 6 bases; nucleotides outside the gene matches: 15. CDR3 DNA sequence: TGTGCCATCTATGACCGGGACAGGGGTTTGTTTGATGGCTACACCTTC. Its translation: CAIYDRDRGLFDGYTF.

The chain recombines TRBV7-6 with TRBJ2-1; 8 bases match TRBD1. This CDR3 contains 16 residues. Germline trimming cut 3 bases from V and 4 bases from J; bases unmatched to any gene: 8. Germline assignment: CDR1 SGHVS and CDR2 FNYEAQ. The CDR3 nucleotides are TGTGCCAGCAGCTTGGCCGGGACAGGACCTTACAATGAGCAGTTCTTC. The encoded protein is CASSLAGTGPYNEQFF.

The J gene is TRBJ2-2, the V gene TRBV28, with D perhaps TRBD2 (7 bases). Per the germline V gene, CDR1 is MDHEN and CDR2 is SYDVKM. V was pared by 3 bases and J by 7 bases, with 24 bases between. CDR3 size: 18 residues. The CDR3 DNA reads TGTGCCAGCAGTTTGGTAGTGGGGGGGCCGCACCGCGGCGGGGAGCTGTTTTTT. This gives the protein CASSLVVGGPHRGGELFF. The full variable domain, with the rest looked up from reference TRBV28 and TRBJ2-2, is DVKVTQSSRYLVKRTGEKVFLECVQDMDHENMFWYRQDPGLGLRLIYFSYDVKMKEKGDIPEGYSVSREKKERFSLILESASTNQTSMYLCASSLVVGGPHRGGELFFGEGSRLTVL.

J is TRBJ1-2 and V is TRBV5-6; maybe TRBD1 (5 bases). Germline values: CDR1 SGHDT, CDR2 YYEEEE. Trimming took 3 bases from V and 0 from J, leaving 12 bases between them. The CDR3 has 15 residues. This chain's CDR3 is CASSWGLYPNYGYTF. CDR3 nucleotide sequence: TGTGCCAGCAGCTGGGGACTTTATCCTAACTATGGCTACACCTTC.

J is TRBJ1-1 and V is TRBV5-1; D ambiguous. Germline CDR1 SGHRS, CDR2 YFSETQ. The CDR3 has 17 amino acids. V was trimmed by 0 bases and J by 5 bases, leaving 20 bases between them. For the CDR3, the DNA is TGCGCCAGCAGCTTGGTTTATGAATCCGGGAGAGGGACTGAAGCTTTCTTT. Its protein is CASSLVYESGRGTEAFF.

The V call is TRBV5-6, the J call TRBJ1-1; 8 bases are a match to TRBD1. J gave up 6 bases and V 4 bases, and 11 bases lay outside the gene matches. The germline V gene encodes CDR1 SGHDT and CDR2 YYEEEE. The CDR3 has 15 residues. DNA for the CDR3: TGTGCCAGCAGCATAGGACAGGGAGCATTGGCTGAAGCTTTCTTT. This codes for CASSIGQGALAEAFF. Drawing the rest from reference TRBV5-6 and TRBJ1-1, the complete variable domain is DAGVTQSPTHLIKTRGQQVTLRCSPKSGHDTVSWYQQALGQGPQFIFQYYEEEERQRGNFPDRFSGHQFPNYSSELNVNALLLGDSALYLCASSIGQGALAEAFFGQGTRLTVV.

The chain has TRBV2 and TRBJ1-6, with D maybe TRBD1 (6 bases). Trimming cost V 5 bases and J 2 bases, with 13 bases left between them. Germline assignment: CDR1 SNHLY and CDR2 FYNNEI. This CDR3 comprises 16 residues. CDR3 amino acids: CASSRRGTPYNSPLHF. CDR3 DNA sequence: TGTGCCAGCAGTCGAAGGGGGACACCCTATAATTCACCCCTCCACTTT.

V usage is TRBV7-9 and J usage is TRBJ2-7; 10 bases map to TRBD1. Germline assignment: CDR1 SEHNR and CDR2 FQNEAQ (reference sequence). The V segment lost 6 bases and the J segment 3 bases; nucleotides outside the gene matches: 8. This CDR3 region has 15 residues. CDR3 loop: CASSRPGQGFYEQYF. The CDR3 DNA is TGTGCCAGCAGTCGGCCGGGACAGGGGTTCTACGAGCAGTACTTC.

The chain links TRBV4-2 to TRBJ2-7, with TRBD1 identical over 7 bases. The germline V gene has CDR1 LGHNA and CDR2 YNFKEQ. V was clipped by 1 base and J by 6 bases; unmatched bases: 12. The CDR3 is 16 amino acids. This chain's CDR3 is CASSQAPRQGRIEQYF. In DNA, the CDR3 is TGTGCCAGCAGCCAAGCGCCAAGACAGGGTCGGATCGAGCAGTACTTC.

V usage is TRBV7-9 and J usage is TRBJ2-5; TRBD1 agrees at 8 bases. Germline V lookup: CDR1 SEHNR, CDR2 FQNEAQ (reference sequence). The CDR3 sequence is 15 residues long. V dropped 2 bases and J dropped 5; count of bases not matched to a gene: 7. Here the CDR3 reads CASSLLGQVAETQYF. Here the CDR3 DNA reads TGTGCCAGCAGCTTATTGGGACAGGTCGCGGAGACCCAGTACTTC.

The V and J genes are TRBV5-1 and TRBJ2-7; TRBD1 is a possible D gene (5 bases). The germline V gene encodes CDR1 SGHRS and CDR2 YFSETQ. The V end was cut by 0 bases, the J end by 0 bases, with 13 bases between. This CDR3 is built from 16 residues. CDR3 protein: CASSLAAGPFSYEQYF. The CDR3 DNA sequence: TGCGCCAGCAGCTTGGCCGCAGGGCCCTTCTCCTACGAGCAGTACTTC. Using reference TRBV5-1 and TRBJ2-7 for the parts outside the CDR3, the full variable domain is KAGVTQTPRYLIKTRGQQVTLSCSPISGHRSVSWYQQTPGQGLQFLFEYFSETQRNKGNFPGRFSGRQFSNSRSEMNVSTLELGDSALYLCASSLAAGPFSYEQYFGPGTRLTVT.

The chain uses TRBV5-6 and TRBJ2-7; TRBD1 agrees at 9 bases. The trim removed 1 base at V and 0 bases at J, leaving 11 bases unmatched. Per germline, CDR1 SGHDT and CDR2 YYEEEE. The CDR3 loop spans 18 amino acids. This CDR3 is CASSLTPGQGLRSYEQYF. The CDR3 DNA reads TGTGCCAGCAGCTTGACGCCGGGACAGGGTCTTCGCTCCTACGAGCAGTACTTC.

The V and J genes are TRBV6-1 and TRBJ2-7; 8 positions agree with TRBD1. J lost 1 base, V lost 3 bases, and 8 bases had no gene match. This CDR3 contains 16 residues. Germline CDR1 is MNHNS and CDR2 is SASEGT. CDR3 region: CASSDDPDRASYEQYF. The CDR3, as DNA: TGTGCCAGCAGTGACGATCCGGACAGGGCGTCCTACGAGCAGTACTTC.

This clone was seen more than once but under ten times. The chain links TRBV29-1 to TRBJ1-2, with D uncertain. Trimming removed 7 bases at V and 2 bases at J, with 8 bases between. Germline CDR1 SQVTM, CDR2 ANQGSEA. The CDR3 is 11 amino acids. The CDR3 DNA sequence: TGCAGCGCTAGTTACAACTATGGCTACACCTTC. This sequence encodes CSASYNYGYTF.

The DNA of the CDR3 is TGTGCCACCGAACCGGGACAGGGGGCTGATGAGCAGTTCTTC. This translates into CATEPGQGADEQFF. This chain connects TRBV2 to TRBJ2-1; 12 nucleotides match TRBD1. This CDR3 has 14 amino acids. With V trimmed by 10 bases and J by 8 bases, 9 bases remained unmatched. Germline V lookup: CDR1 SNHLY, CDR2 FYNNEI.

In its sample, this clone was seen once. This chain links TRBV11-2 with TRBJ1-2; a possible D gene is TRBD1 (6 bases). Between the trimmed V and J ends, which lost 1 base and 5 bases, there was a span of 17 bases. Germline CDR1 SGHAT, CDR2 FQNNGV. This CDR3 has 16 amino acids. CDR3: CASSLGPDRVFYGYTF. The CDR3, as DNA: TGTGCCAGCAGCTTAGGCCCGGACAGAGTGTTTTATGGCTACACCTTC. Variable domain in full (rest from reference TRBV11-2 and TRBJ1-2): EAGVAQSPRYKIIEKRQSVAFWCNPISGHATLYWYQQILGQGPKLLIQFQNNGVVDDSQLPKDRFSAERLKGVDSTLKIQPAKLEDSAVYLCASSLGPDRVFYGYTFGSGTRLTVV.

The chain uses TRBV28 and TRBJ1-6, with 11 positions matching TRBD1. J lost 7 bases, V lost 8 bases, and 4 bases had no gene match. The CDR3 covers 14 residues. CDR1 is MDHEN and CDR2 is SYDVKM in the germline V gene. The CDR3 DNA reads TGTGCCAGCCGTGGACAGGGGGCCAATTCACCCCTCCACTTT. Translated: CASRGQGANSPLHF.